These T cell receptor beta chains were read from a single sample in a study of T cell changes during pregnancy in multiple sclerosis. Profiled with immunoSEQ multiplex PCR; TCRdb holds only in-frame clones, not every one. The profile covers about 73,000 clones, with approximately 92% appearing a single time and 2% to 2.5% taken by the ten largest. The sequenced sample was peripheral blood, obtained in the second trimester of pregnancy. These receptors came from a female donor in good health, enrolled as a control in a pregnancy study. CDR3s include the opening cysteine and the closing phenylalanine or tryptophan. The D gene is left open where the match is weak. Size values are once, few and many counts, or a class for expanded clones, and some rows have none.

size: NA
J: TRBJ1-5
V: TRBV4-1
length: 15
D: NA
DNA: TGCGCCAGCAGCCAGGGCGGGGGGATTAATCAGCCCCAGCATTTT
CDR3: CASSQGGGINQPQHF

size: NA
J: TRBJ2-4
V: TRBV18
length: 14
D: NA
DNA: TGTGCCAGCTCACCGGGGGGTTCCACGGGCATTCAGTACTTC
CDR3: CASSPGGSTGIQYF

size: few
J: TRBJ2-7
V: TRBV27
length: 15
D: TRBD1
DNA: TGTGCCAGCAGGCCAGGGGGTAAGATGGGAAACGAGCAGTACTTC
CDR3: CASRPGGKMGNEQYF

size: NA
J: TRBJ1-5
V: TRBV30
length: 13
D: NA
DNA: TGTGCCTGGAGTGGAGATAGCAATCAGCCCCAGCATTTT
CDR3: CAWSGDSNQPQHF

size: NA
J: TRBJ1-1
V: TRBV5-5
length: 14
D: TRBD1
DNA: TGTGCCAGCAGCTTTCAGGGGGCTTACACTGAAGCTTTCTTT
CDR3: CASSFQGAYTEAFF

size: NA
J: TRBJ1-2
V: TRBV25-1
length: 13
D: NA
DNA: TGTGCCAGCAGTGAATGGGCAAGCTATGGCTACACCTTC
CDR3: CASSEWASYGYTF

size: NA
J: TRBJ2-7
V: TRBV6-1
length: 13
D: TRBD1
DNA: TGTGCCAGCAGGGGGACAGCGACCTACGAGCAGTACTTC
CDR3: CASRGTATYEQYF

size: NA
J: TRBJ2-1
V: TRBV7-7
length: 20
D: TRBD2
DNA: TGTGCTAGCAGCCAAGGAGGAGCGGGGGGCCCGTCTGGCTCCTACAATGAGCAGTTCTTC
CDR3: CASSQGGAGGPSGSYNEQFF

size: once
J: TRBJ1-2
V: TRBV15
length: 12
D: NA
DNA: TGTGCCACCAGCCTGGGCCAAGGTGGCTACACCTTC
CDR3: CATSLGQGGYTF

size: NA
J: TRBJ1-3
V: TRBV30
length: 16
D: TRBD1
DNA: TGTGCCTGGAGTAGATGGACAGGGGTTGGTGGAAACACCATATATTTT
CDR3: CAWSRWTGVGGNTIYF

size: NA
J: TRBJ1-1
V: TRBV4-1
length: 14
D: NA
DNA: TGCGCCAGCAGCCAAGGTCAGGCAAACACTGAAGCTTTCTTT
CDR3: CASSQGQANTEAFF

size: NA
J: TRBJ1-2
V: TRBV2
length: 14
D: NA
DNA: TGTGCCAGCAGTGAACAGGGCGGAAACTATGGCTACACCTTC
CDR3: CASSEQGGNYGYTF

size: NA
J: TRBJ2-2
V: TRBV9
length: 13
D: TRBD2
DNA: TGTGCCAGCAGCACTACTAGCGCCGGGGAGCTGTTTTTT
CDR3: CASSTTSAGELFF

size: NA
J: TRBJ1-1
V: TRBV10-1
length: 14
D: TRBD1
DNA: TGCGCCAGCAGTGGAGGGGACAGCTACACTGAAGCTTTCTTT
CDR3: CASSGGDSYTEAFF

size: NA
J: TRBJ1-4
V: TRBV7-9
length: 13
D: NA
DNA: TGTGCCAGCAATAAGAGGACTAATGAAAAACTGTTTTTT
CDR3: CASNKRTNEKLFF

size: NA
J: TRBJ1-2
V: TRBV5-1
length: 17
D: TRBD1
DNA: TGCGCCAGCAGCTTGCCGCGACAAAACCAGGGGGACTATGGCTACACCTTC
CDR3: CASSLPRQNQGDYGYTF

size: NA
J: TRBJ2-1
V: TRBV9
length: 14
D: NA
DNA: TGTGCCAGCGATGCGGGGGCCTCCTACAATGAGCAGTTCTTC
CDR3: CASDAGASYNEQFF

size: NA
J: TRBJ2-7
V: TRBV4-2
length: 16
D: TRBD2
DNA: TGTGCCAGCAGCCAAGTTAATTTGGGGAGGGCCTACGAGCAGTACTTC
CDR3: CASSQVNLGRAYEQYF

size: NA
J: TRBJ2-7
V: TRBV11-1
length: 16
D: NA
DNA: TGTGCCAGCAGCCCGAAACAGGGTTATGGCGCCTACGAGCAGTACTTC
CDR3: CASSPKQGYGAYEQYF

size: NA
J: TRBJ2-4
V: TRBV19
length: 16
D: TRBD2
DNA: TGTGCCAGTAGTATGGGGAATAGCGGGGTAAAAAACATTCAGTACTTC
CDR3: CASSMGNSGVKNIQYF

size: NA
J: TRBJ2-7
V: TRBV14
length: 14
D: NA
DNA: TGTGCCAGCAGCCCCAACCTAGGCTCGTACGAGCAGTACTTC
CDR3: CASSPNLGSYEQYF

size: NA
J: TRBJ1-5
V: TRBV7-8
length: 14
D: TRBD1
DNA: TGTGCCAGCAGCCAAGGACAGGGGAATCAGCCCCAGCATTTT
CDR3: CASSQGQGNQPQHF

size: NA
J: TRBJ2-2
V: TRBV18
length: 14
D: NA
DNA: TGTGCCAGCTCACCATTGGGGGCCGGCGGGGAGCTGTTTTTT
CDR3: CASSPLGAGGELFF

size: NA
J: TRBJ1-2
V: TRBV27
length: 14
D: TRBD1
DNA: TGTGCCAGCAGTTCGACAGGGAAGATCTATGGCTACACCTTC
CDR3: CASSSTGKIYGYTF

size: NA
J: TRBJ2-1
V: TRBV10-3
length: 14
D: TRBD2
DNA: TGTGCCATCAGCGGGGGACTAGCGGACAATGAGCAGTTCTTC
CDR3: CAISGGLADNEQFF

size: NA
J: TRBJ2-4
V: TRBV28
length: 15
D: NA
DNA: TGTGCCAGCAGCTCATCCCCTGGCCAGGGGAACATTCAGTACTTC
CDR3: CASSSSPGQGNIQYF

size: NA
J: TRBJ1-2
V: TRBV25-1
length: 12
D: NA
DNA: TGTGCCAGCAGTGAGGGGGGCTATGGCTACACCTTC
CDR3: CASSEGGYGYTF

size: NA
J: TRBJ1-1
V: TRBV27
length: 12
D: TRBD1
DNA: TGTGCCAGCAGTTTAGGGACAGGGTTAGCTTTCTTT
CDR3: CASSLGTGLAFF

size: NA
J: TRBJ2-3
V: TRBV7-3
length: 14
D: NA
DNA: TGTGCCAGCAGCTTCGTATCTAGCACAGATACGCAGTATTTT
CDR3: CASSFVSSTDTQYF

size: NA
J: TRBJ1-4
V: TRBV28
length: 15
D: TRBD1
DNA: TGTGCCAGCTCCTCAGGGGGATCAGCTAATGAAAAACTGTTTTTT
CDR3: CASSSGGSANEKLFF

size: NA
J: TRBJ1-2
V: TRBV7-9
length: 15
D: NA
DNA: TGTGCCAGCAGCTTAGTCTCGGGGGTGGACTATGGCTACACCTTC
CDR3: CASSLVSGVDYGYTF

size: NA
J: TRBJ2-3
V: TRBV6-5
length: 14
D: NA
DNA: TGTGCCAGCGGTATGGCGGGTGGAACAGATACGCAGTATTTT
CDR3: CASGMAGGTDTQYF

size: NA
J: TRBJ2-3
V: TRBV7-9
length: 17
D: NA
DNA: TGTGCCAGCAGCTTCGGGGTCAGCCAGGAGAGCACAGATACGCAGTATTTT
CDR3: CASSFGVSQESTDTQYF